The rows below give T cell receptor beta chains drawn from one sample of a study of human T cells and chemical hapten exposure. TCRdb re-derived calls from the 5' RACE reads in MiXCR, one entry per CDR3 protein. The sample lists fewer than 150,000 distinct CDR3 sequences; 15% to 20% were seen once. These TCRs come from a human donor in good health. Both conserved end residues are part of each CDR3. Fields, in order: D gene, J gene, V gene, clone size, CDR3 DNA, CDR3 protein. D genes are given only for firm matches. Rows may omit the clone size; those that give it use once, few, many or a size class.

D: TRBD2; J: TRBJ2-1; V: TRBV6-5; size: few; DNA: TGTGCCAGCAGTTACTCCGGACTAGCGGAGGGGTATGAGCAGTTCTTC; CDR3: CASSYSGLAEGYEQFF
D: NA; J: TRBJ2-1; V: TRBV28; size: NA; DNA: TGTGCCACCCGCAGTCCTACCTACAATGAGCAGTTCTTC; CDR3: CATRSPTYNEQFF
D: NA; J: TRBJ2-5; V: TRBV2; size: NA; DNA: TGTGCCAGCAGTGTAAACGGGGGCTTCCAAGAGACCCAGTACTTC; CDR3: CASSVNGGFQETQYF
D: TRBD2; J: TRBJ2-3; V: TRBV13; size: few; DNA: TGTGCCAGTCGAGGAGCGGGAGAATCGGTTACGCAGTATTTT; CDR3: CASRGAGESVTQYF
D: NA; J: TRBJ2-1; V: TRBV2; size: NA; DNA: TGTGCCAGCAGTGAGAGGCCTGACAATGAGCAGTTCTTC; CDR3: CASSERPDNEQFF
D: NA; J: TRBJ2-6; V: TRBV7-2; size: NA; DNA: TGTGCCAGCAGCTTAGTGAGGGGGACTGGGGCCAACGTCCTGACTTTC; CDR3: CASSLVRGTGANVLTF
D: TRBD1; J: TRBJ1-2; V: TRBV29-1; size: few; DNA: TGCAGCGCTACGACAGGGGTGGATAACTATGGCTACACCTTC; CDR3: CSATTGVDNYGYTF
D: NA; J: TRBJ1-1; V: TRBV5-1; size: few; DNA: TGCGCCAGCAGCTTGCGGATCATGGCGCGAGGCACTGAAGCTTTCTTT; CDR3: CASSLRIMARGTEAFF
D: TRBD2; J: TRBJ2-3; V: TRBV7-3; size: few; DNA: TGTGCCAGCAGCTTAATAGCGGGAGGGGTAGGAGATACGCAGTATTTT; CDR3: CASSLIAGGVGDTQYF
D: TRBD2; J: TRBJ2-1; V: TRBV4-1; size: few; DNA: TGCGCCAGCAGCTTGCCGACTAGCGGGAGGAAAAACGAGCAGTTCTTC; CDR3: CASSLPTSGRKNEQFF
D: NA; J: TRBJ2-2; V: TRBV11-1; size: NA; DNA: TGTGCCAGCAGCCCCCACGGTAGCGTTAACACCGGGGAGCTGTTTTTT; CDR3: CASSPHGSVNTGELFF
D: TRBD1; J: TRBJ1-3; V: TRBV7-9; size: few; DNA: TGTGCCAGCAGCATAGGGACAGGGGATGGAAACACCATATATTTT; CDR3: CASSIGTGDGNTIYF
D: TRBD2; J: TRBJ2-1; V: TRBV9; size: few; DNA: TGTGCCAGCAGCGTAGGCGGGAGGGCCGGGAATGAGCAGTTCTTC; CDR3: CASSVGGRAGNEQFF
D: NA; J: TRBJ1-1; V: TRBV13; size: NA; DNA: TGTGCCAGCAGCTTCTTGATGACAGGAAAAAACACTGAAGCTTTCTTT; CDR3: CASSFLMTGKNTEAFF
D: NA; J: TRBJ1-2; V: TRBV27; size: NA; DNA: TGTGCCAGCAGTTTTGACAGGCGCTATGGCTACACCTTC; CDR3: CASSFDRRYGYTF
D: NA; J: TRBJ1-3; V: TRBV20-1; size: few; DNA: TGCAGCGCGCACCCCCTTAAGACTGGAAACACCATATATTTT; CDR3: CSAHPLKTGNTIYF
D: NA; J: TRBJ2-1; V: TRBV11-2; size: few; DNA: TGTGCCAGCAGCTTGGGCGGGACCTCCTACAATGAGCAGTTCTTC; CDR3: CASSLGGTSYNEQFF
D: NA; J: TRBJ1-2; V: TRBV7-9; size: NA; DNA: TGTGCCAGCATTAGGACGGCCGGCGGCTACACCTTC; CDR3: CASIRTAGGYTF
D: NA; J: TRBJ2-6; V: TRBV6-5; size: many; DNA: TGTGCCGTCAGGGGCAGGGCCACTTTCTCTGGGGCCAACGTCCTGACTTTC; CDR3: CAVRGRATFSGANVLTF
D: NA; J: TRBJ2-7; V: TRBV6-9; size: few; DNA: TGTGCCAGTGGCCTCCGGCTAGCCTACGAGCAGTACTTC; CDR3: CASGLRLAYEQYF
D: TRBD1; J: TRBJ2-3; V: TRBV6-5; size: few; DNA: TGTGCCAGCAGCCACGAGGGGGCGCTAGCATCAGATACGCAGTATTTT; CDR3: CASSHEGALASDTQYF
D: NA; J: TRBJ2-7; V: TRBV20-1; size: few; DNA: TGCAGTGCAACTTACGAGCGGACGAGTTGGGACGAGCAGTACTTC; CDR3: CSATYERTSWDEQYF
D: NA; J: TRBJ1-2; V: TRBV27; size: few; DNA: TGTGCCAGCAGTTTCCGGCTTGCGGCGGAAGAGAATGGCTACACCTTC; CDR3: CASSFRLAAEENGYTF